This T cell receptor beta chain was identified during a study of PD-1 blockade in mismatch repair-deficient tumors. CDR3 size: 17 residues. Germline CDR1 reads SQVTM; CDR2 reads ANQGSEA. V lost 3 bases and J lost 3, with 21 bases in between. PCR or immunohistochemistry showed mismatch repair deficiency in every enrolled patient. As concerns this clone: Antigen: not known.

Some clones are missing from TCRdb's copy, which holds only in-frame ones; the method was immunoSEQ multiplex PCR. The data show fewer than 100,000 clones, over 70% seen once. General study points: Tumor-resident clones, often undetectable pretreatment in blood, expanded then contracted after pembrolizumab.

The sequenced sample was peripheral blood, obtained 12 weeks after starting pembrolizumab. The gene calls are TRBV29-1 and TRBJ1-3, with D possibly TRBD1 on 5 matching bases. This receptor was identified in an adult with mismatch repair-deficient cancer. In DNA form, the CDR3 reads TGCAGCGTTGATACTAGCGGGGCAGCACGCCTTGGAAACACCATATATTTT. Protein sequence: CSVDTSGAARLGNTIYF.